The 25 T cell receptor beta chains presented below share a single source sample, sequenced in a study of regulatory T cells in long-lasting Graves disease. CDR3 regions were amplified by Arm-PCR using iRepertoire HTBI primers to build TCR beta libraries. TCRdb reanalysed the multiplex PCR reads using MiXCR and keeps one entry per CDR3 protein. Of over 300,000 distinct CDR3 sequences in the sample, 15% to 20% were seen once. Time point: persistent/refractory GD, antithyroid drugs over 5 years with positive TRAb. From PBMCs, RNA was extracted and then used to make the TCR library. Sequencing was performed on peripheral blood mononuclear cells (PBMCs), taken when the disease was refractory, from a patient treated with antithyroid drugs. The origin of the receptors is a female donor with Graves disease.

This clonotype occurred many times. V usage is TRBV12-3 or TRBV12-4 and J usage is TRBJ1-5, with 9 bases aligning to TRBD1. The V gene end was trimmed by 6 bases and the J gene end by 7 bases; junction bases not matched to a gene: 13. The CDR3 runs 16 residues. CDR3 coding DNA: TGTGCCAGCAGCGGGGAGGACAGGGGAGGAAGGCAGCCCCAGCATTTT. Protein: CASSGEDRGGRQPQHF.

In its sample, this clonotype was seen many times. This chain connects TRBV29-1 to TRBJ1-4, with D possibly being TRBD1 (6 bases). Trimming pared 7 bases from V and 7 bases from J, leaving 13 bases between. This CDR3 is built from 12 residues. In germline, CDR1 is SQVTM, CDR2 ANQGSEA. Here the CDR3 DNA reads TGCAGCGCAACCGGGACAAGTGAAAAACTGTTTTTT. Translating gives CSATGTSEKLFF.

This clonotype was counted at least ten times. The genes are TRBV6-1 and TRBJ1-2, with D perhaps TRBD1 (5 bases). The length of the CDR3 is 16 residues. Germline V gives CDR1 MNHNS, CDR2 SASEGT. V lost 6 bases, J lost 8 bases, and 25 bases lay in between. The DNA for the CDR3 is TGTGCCAGCAGAGATTCGGGGCAGCCTCTTGTACAGGGCTACACCTTC. This translates into CASRDSGQPLVQGYTF.

This clonotype was found a few times. The chain recombines TRBV6-4 with TRBJ2-5; 7 positions agree with TRBD1. The CDR3 consists of 15 residues. Looked up from germline, CDR1 is MRHNA and CDR2 is SNTAGT. V lost 5 bases and J lost 5; bases outside the gene matches: 11. DNA of the CDR3: TGTGCCAGCAGTCCCTACGGACAGGAAAAGGAGACCCAGTACTTC. Its protein is CASSPYGQEKETQYF.

Details on this clonotype: A much larger clone lies a single base off, so this may be a read error. J is TRBJ1-2 and V is TRBV29-1; 9 nucleotides line up with TRBD1. The CDR3 has 13 amino acids. Per the germline V gene, CDR1 is SQVTM and CDR2 is ANQGSEA. CDR3 coding DNA: TGCAGCATTGACACAGGGGGCTTCTATGGCTACACCTTC. It yields the protein CSIDTGGFYGYTF. Looking up the rest from reference TRBV29-1 and TRBJ1-2 gives the full variable domain: SAVISQKPSRDICQRGTSLTIQCQVDSQVTMMFWYRQQPGQSLTLIATANQGSEATYESGFVIDKFPISRPNLTFSTLTVSNMSPEDSSIYLCSIDTGGFYGYTFGSGTRLTVV.

The chain employs TRBV20-1 and TRBJ2-4; TRBD1 aligns across 7 bases. Germline loops: CDR1 DFQATT, CDR2 SNEGSKA (reference sequence). CDR3 length equals 17 residues. V shed 6 bases, J shed 0 bases, and the junction held 14 bases outside the gene matches. The CDR3 loop is CSAETGFGLLAKNIQYF. CDR3 sequence (DNA): TGCAGTGCCGAGACAGGGTTCGGACTTTTAGCCAAAAACATTCAGTACTTC.

In the case of this clonotype: A far more abundant clone sits one base away, making this likely a read error. The rearrangement joins TRBV6-1 to TRBJ2-5, with 7 bases aligning to TRBD1. The J segment lost 4 bases and the V segment lost 5 bases, leaving 7 bases of the junction unmatched. The CDR3 is 14 amino acids. In germline, CDR1 is MNHNS, CDR2 SASEGT. This chain's CDR3 is CASSPRDSRETQYF. The CDR3 DNA reads TGTGCCAGCAGTCCCCGGGACAGTCGAGAGACCCAGTACTTC.

This clonotype was found a few times. The chain uses TRBV6-1 and TRBJ1-6, with 7 bases fitting TRBD1. CDR1 is MNHNS, CDR2 SASEGT, per germline. This CDR3 region has 16 residues. The J segment lost 7 bases and the V segment lost 3 bases, leaving 9 bases of the junction unmatched. CDR3 nucleotide sequence: TGTGCCAGCAGTGAGAGGGGGGGACAGTGGAATTCACCCCTCCACTTT. Translating gives CASSERGGQWNSPLHF.

This clonotype was counted between two and nine times. The CDR3 nucleotides read TGTGCCAGCAGGACCCGGCCAGGGCGAGGCTACACCTTC. Protein: CASRTRPGRGYTF. The rearrangement joins TRBV6-2 or TRBV6-3 to TRBJ1-2; maybe TRBD1 (5 bases). The CDR3 covers 13 residues. V lost 6 bases to trimming and J lost 8 bases, with 16 bases between them. The germline CDR1 and CDR2 sequences are MNHEY and SVGEGT.

This clonotype has ten or more counts. The rearrangement uses TRBV28 and TRBJ1-1; D gene uncertain. This CDR3 contains 12 residues. Trimming cost V 5 bases and J 5 bases, with 9 bases left between them. Germline lookup yields CDR1 MDHEN and CDR2 SYDVKM. DNA for the CDR3: TGTGCCAGCAGTCTTAAGAGTACTGAAGCTTTCTTT. This codes for CASSLKSTEAFF. Together with reference TRBV28 and TRBJ1-1, the CDR3 gives the full variable domain: DVKVTQSSRYLVKRTGEKVFLECVQDMDHENMFWYRQDPGLGLRLIYFSYDVKMKEKGDIPEGYSVSREKKERFSLILESASTNQTSMYLCASSLKSTEAFFGQGTRLTVV.

This rearrangement joins TRBV7-9 to TRBJ1-3, with 8 nucleotides matching TRBD1. J lost 4 bases, V lost 2 bases, and 7 bases had no gene match. This CDR3 is 16 amino acids long. Germline V gives CDR1 SEHNR, CDR2 FQNEAQ (reference sequence). The CDR3: CASSLISGTGGNTIYF. CDR3 nucleotide sequence: TGTGCCAGCAGCTTAATTAGCGGGACAGGCGGAAACACCATATATTTT.

Concerning this clonotype: This could be a read error, since a much larger clone is one nucleotide away. The V call is TRBV28, the J call TRBJ2-2, with D tentatively TRBD1 (5 bases). The CDR3 has 20 residues. Germline CDR1 is MDHEN and CDR2 is SYDVKM. CDR3 sequence reads: CASGFFDLTAPLLNTGELFF. The DNA of the CDR3 is TGTGCCAGCGGTTTTTTCGATTTGACAGCCCCTCTCCTTAACACCGGGGAGCTGTTTTTT.

This clonotype was observed at least ten times. This rearrangement joins TRBV27 to TRBJ2-5, with D possibly TRBD2 on 5 matching bases. Germline CDR1 is MNHEY and CDR2 is SMNVEV (reference sequence). The CDR3 sequence is 13 residues long. V was cut by 5 bases and J by 4 bases, with 11 bases left in between. The CDR3 region is CASSAFRGETQYF. The CDR3 nucleotides read TGTGCCAGCAGTGCCTTTCGGGGAGAGACCCAGTACTTC.

The count of this clonotype is one. V usage is TRBV2 and J usage is TRBJ1-6, with D unresolved. CDR3 size: 13 residues. Deletions cut 2 bases from V and 9 bases from J, with 8 bases between. Germline CDR1 reads SNHLY; CDR2 reads FYNNEI. The CDR3 nucleotides are TGTGCCAGCAGTGAATTAAGTGGTTCACCCCTCCACTTT. As protein: CASSELSGSPLHF.

Notes on this clonotype: This likely reflects a read error, since a far larger clone is one base away. The gene calls are TRBV11-2 and TRBJ2-5, with 9 bases matching TRBD2. Germline V CDR1 and CDR2: SGHAT, FQNNGV. V lost 6 bases and J lost 5; bases outside the gene matches: 10. The CDR3 runs to 15 residues. CDR3 protein: CASRPTSGVLETQYF. For the CDR3, the DNA is TGTGCCAGCAGGCCGACTAGCGGAGTGTTGGAGACCCAGTACTTC. Based on the CDR3 plus reference TRBV11-2 and TRBJ2-5, the full variable domain is EAGVAQSPRYKIIEKRQSVAFWCNPISGHATLYWYQQILGQGPKLLIQFQNNGVVDDSQLPKDRFSAERLKGVDSTLKIQPAKLEDSAVYLCASRPTSGVLETQYFGPGTRLLVL.

The sample holds a few counts of this clonotype. The V call is TRBV7-9, the J call TRBJ2-5, with D maybe TRBD1 (6 bases). This CDR3 region has 13 residues. Deletions cut 4 bases from V and 5 bases from J, with 11 bases between. Germline V gene data show CDR1 as SEHNR and CDR2 as FQNEAQ (reference sequence). This chain's CDR3 is CASSSVTGETQYF. The DNA for the CDR3 is TGTGCCAGCAGCTCCGTCACAGGGGAGACCCAGTACTTC. The full variable domain, in which reference TRBV7-9 and TRBJ2-5 provide the parts outside the CDR3, is DTGVSQNPRHKITKRGQNVTFRCDPISEHNRLYWYRQTLGQGPEFLTYFQNEAQLEKSRLLSDRFSAERPKGSFSTLEIQRTEQGDSAMYLCASSSVTGETQYFGPGTRLLVL.

This clonotype was counted at least ten times. V and J are TRBV2 and TRBJ2-2; 9 positions match TRBD1. CDR1 is SNHLY and CDR2 is FYNNEI in the germline V gene. The junction had 5 bases not matched to a gene; V was cut back by 11 bases and J by 7 bases. CDR3 length: 12 residues. Here the CDR3 reads CAGTGIIGELFF. The CDR3 coding sequence is TGTGCCGGGACAGGGATTATCGGGGAGCTGTTTTTT.

Comment on this clonotype: This may come from a read error, since a much larger clone is one base off. V gene TRBV6-1 combines with J gene TRBJ2-4; tentative D call: TRBD1 (5 bases). Germline V gene lookup returns CDR1 MNHNS and CDR2 SASEGT. The CDR3 is 12 residues long. The CDR3 sequence: CASGTGENVQYF. The CDR3 nucleotides read TGTGCCAGCGGCACAGGCGAAAACGTTCAGTACTTC.

The chain carries TRBV27 and TRBJ1-2; 7 bases align to TRBD1. The germline V gene encodes CDR1 MNHEY and CDR2 SMNVEV (reference sequence). CDR3 length equals 13 residues. J gave up 5 bases and V 6 bases, and 6 bases lay outside the gene matches. CDR3 residues: CASSLKTGYGYTF. The CDR3 coding sequence is TGTGCCAGCAGCCTTAAGACAGGGTATGGCTACACCTTC.

This sequence joins TRBV7-8 and TRBJ2-3, with TRBD2 identical over 7 bases. With 4 bases clipped from V and 2 bases from J, the junction kept 12 bases outside the gene matches. Germline V gene lookup returns CDR1 SGHVS and CDR2 FQNEAQ. CDR3 length: 17 residues. CDR3 region: CASSSNSKLAYTDTQYF. The CDR3 region has the DNA TGTGCCAGCAGCTCGAACAGTAAACTAGCGTACACAGATACGCAGTATTTT.

This clonotype was recorded a few times. The chain uses TRBV6-1 and TRBJ1-2, with D hard to call. Germline V CDR1 and CDR2: MNHNS, SASEGT. This CDR3 is 13 amino acids long. V lost 6 bases to trimming and J lost 7 bases, with 15 bases between them. The CDR3 region is CASRSGLASGYTF. CDR3 nucleotides: TGTGCCAGCAGATCCGGGCTTGCCAGTGGCTACACCTTC.

To note about this clonotype: One end of the junction varies from germline; a read error may be responsible. The CDR3 DNA sequence: TGCGCCAGCAGTGATCCCCAGCGAGAGTCCCAGTACTTC. The encoded protein is CASSDPQRESQYF. The rearrangement uses TRBV10-1 and TRBJ2-5, with D unresolved. The germline V gene has CDR1 WNHNN and CDR2 SYGVQD (reference sequence). CDR3 length: 13 residues.

Many counts were recorded for this clonotype. This chain joins TRBV12-3 or TRBV12-4 and TRBJ1-2; no clear D gene. The CDR3 spans 14 residues. Trimming pared 6 bases from V and 4 bases from J, leaving 15 bases between. The CDR3 protein is CASSQGFPVYGYTF. CDR3 DNA: TGTGCCAGCAGCCAAGGGTTTCCTGTCTATGGCTACACCTTC.

As for this clonotype: One end of the junction does not line up with germline, which may come from a read error. The rearrangement joins TRBV6-2 or TRBV6-3 to TRBJ2-5; possibly TRBD1 for D (7 bases). Germline V gene lookup returns CDR1 MNHEY and CDR2 SVGEGT. This CDR3 is built from 18 residues. CDR3 loop: CASSEPFRGALPARTQHF. The CDR3 nucleotides are TGTGCCAGCAGTGAACCCTTCAGGGGGGCGCTCCCCGCGCGGACCCAGCACTTC.

The count of this clonotype is one. The V and J genes are TRBV9 and TRBJ1-4; D is unclear. CDR3 length: 14 amino acids. V was cut by 3 bases and J by 5 bases, with 11 bases left in between. The germline CDR1 and CDR2 sequences are SGDLS and YYNGEE. CDR3: CASSGSDGNEKLFF. For the CDR3, the DNA is TGTGCCAGCAGCGGGTCGGACGGGAATGAAAAACTGTTTTTT.